Listed below are T cell receptor beta chains from one sample, sequenced in a study of T cells in Graves' hyperthyroidism and ophthalmopathy. Each CDR3 protein is one row after TCRdb ran MiXCR on the multiplex PCR reads. The sample includes about 560,000 distinct CDR3 sequences, 15% to 20% of them seen just once. Sequences were obtained from blood. These receptors all come from a woman between 18 and 29 years old with Graves' hyperthyroidism. The CDR3 runs from the conserved cysteine through the conserved F or W. The D gene is left open where the match is weak. Clone sizes are given selectively: once, few, many, or a class where the clone is expanded.

j_call d_call v_call clone_size cdr3_aa cdr3_nt
TRBJ2-2 TRBD2 TRBV27 few CASSLFPSGRANTGELFF TGTGCCAGCAGTTTATTTCCTAGCGGGAGGGCGAACACCGGGGAGCTGTTTTTT
TRBJ2-3 NA TRBV3-1 many CASSQPQGIGVTDTQYF TGTGCCAGCAGCCAGCCGCAGGGCATAGGTGTCACAGATACGCAGTATTTT
TRBJ1-5 NA TRBV6-2/TRBV6-3 many CASRDNEGINQPQHF TGTGCCAGCAGAGACAACGAGGGTATCAATCAGCCCCAGCATTTT
TRBJ2-1 TRBD2 TRBV24-1 NA CATSAWAGGKNEQFF TGTGCCACCAGTGCATGGGCGGGGGGGAAAAATGAGCAGTTCTTC
TRBJ2-4 TRBD2 TRBV20-1 NA CSARDLGLAGQLAKNIQYF TGCAGTGCTAGAGATCTCGGACTAGCGGGCCAACTAGCCAAAAACATTCAGTACTTC
TRBJ1-4 TRBD1 TRBV28 many CASSIPGQRVNEKLFF TGTGCCAGCAGTATCCCGGGACAGCGAGTCAATGAAAAACTGTTTTTT
TRBJ2-2 TRBD2 TRBV6-1 NA CASKVPGLNTGELFF TGTGCCAGCAAGGTTCCGGGACTAAACACCGGGGAGCTGTTTTTT
TRBJ1-6 NA TRBV28 few CASSPGEGGESSPPHF TGTGCCAGCAGTCCCGGAGAGGGCGGGGAGAGTTCACCCCCCCACTTT
TRBJ2-7 NA TRBV7-9 many CASSLDPQEEYF TGTGCCAGCAGCTTAGATCCCCAGGAGGAGTACTTC
TRBJ2-5 TRBD2 TRBV5-5 many CASSLSAGGLQETQYF TGTGCCAGCAGCTTGTCCGCGGGAGGGCTTCAAGAGACCCAGTACTTC
TRBJ2-2 NA TRBV27 few CASSWSRQANTGELFF TGTGCCAGCAGTTGGAGTCGGCAGGCGAACACCGGGGAGCTGTTTTTT
TRBJ1-1 NA TRBV6-1 many CASSEAIVGTLNTEAFF TGTGCCAGCAGTGAAGCGATCGTAGGGACTTTGAACACTGAAGCTTTCTTT
TRBJ1-1 TRBD1 TRBV7-9 many CASSLFGRGLRRNTEAFF TGTGCCAGCAGCTTATTCGGCAGGGGGCTGAGGAGGAACACTGAAGCTTTCTTT
TRBJ1-4 TRBD1 TRBV13 NA CASSSTQGILTNEKLFF TGTGCCAGCAGCTCGACACAGGGGATCCTGACTAATGAAAAACTGTTTTTT
TRBJ2-2 TRBD1 TRBV9 few CASSANRGQSTGELFF TGTGCCAGCAGCGCTAACAGGGGGCAGAGCACCGGGGAGCTGTTTTTT
TRBJ2-3 TRBD2 TRBV12-3/TRBV12-4 many CASSPAGGVRDTQYF TGTGCCAGCTCGCCAGCGGGAGGTGTAAGAGATACGCAGTATTTT
TRBJ2-3 NA TRBV24-1 NA CATSDSRYKEGDTQYF TGTGCCACCAGTGACTCCCGTTATAAAGAGGGAGATACGCAGTATTTT
TRBJ2-7 TRBD2 TRBV15 few CATSRDKMGGAGGRFEQYF TGTGCCACCAGCAGAGATAAGATGGGTGGGGCGGGAGGACGATTCGAGCAGTACTTC
TRBJ2-7 NA TRBV12-3/TRBV12-4 many CASRALNSYEQYF TGTGCCAGCAGGGCATTGAACTCCTACGAGCAGTACTTC
TRBJ2-5 TRBD2 TRBV12-3/TRBV12-4 many CASSRDDLAGTQYF TGTGCCAGCAGTCGCGACGACTTAGCGGGGACCCAGTACTTC
TRBJ2-2 TRBD2 TRBV29-1 NA CSATGLAANTGELFF TGCAGCGCCACGGGACTAGCGGCGAACACCGGGGAGCTGTTTTTT
TRBJ2-1 TRBD1 TRBV2 many CASSGFSRDRDYNEQFF TGTGCCAGCAGTGGATTTAGCCGAGACAGGGACTACAATGAGCAGTTCTTC
TRBJ2-1 TRBD2 TRBV12-3/TRBV12-4 few CASSGRTSGVTYNEQFF TGTGCCAGCAGTGGGCGGACTAGCGGGGTTACCTACAATGAGCAGTTCTTC
TRBJ1-2 NA TRBV2 many CASSVDQDYGYTF TGTGCCAGCAGTGTAGACCAGGATTATGGCTACACCTTC
TRBJ2-3 TRBD2 TRBV7-2 many CASSYREGNTDTQYF TGTGCCAGCAGCTACCGGGAGGGAAACACAGATACGCAGTATTTT
TRBJ1-4 TRBD1 TRBV9 few CASSGQGYNEKLFF TGTGCCAGCAGCGGACAGGGGTATAATGAAAAACTGTTTTTT
TRBJ1-2 NA TRBV10-1 few CASSSAGAHTF TGCGCCAGCTCCAGCGCGGGGGCGCACACCTTC
TRBJ2-3 NA TRBV20-1 NA CSAWGAPPSTDTQYF TGCAGTGCTTGGGGAGCACCACCGAGCACAGATACGCAGTATTTT
TRBJ2-2 NA TRBV18 few CASSPMTLRTGELFF TGTGCCAGCTCACCAATGACTCTGCGGACCGGGGAGCTGTTTTTT
TRBJ2-3 TRBD2 TRBV20-1 NA CSATLLSGRGDTQYF TGCAGTGCCACGTTACTTAGCGGGAGGGGAGATACGCAGTATTTT
TRBJ2-7 NA TRBV3-1 many CASSQAVEYEQYF TGTGCCAGCAGCCAAGCTGTTGAGTACGAGCAGTACTTC
TRBJ1-1 NA TRBV2 many CASSESRPGTEAFF TGTGCCAGCAGTGAGTCCCGGCCGGGCACTGAAGCTTTCTTT
TRBJ2-7 NA TRBV28 once CASSRVRGRGALYEQYF TGTGCCAGCAGCCGAGTTAGGGGGCGCGGGGCCCTTTACGAGCAGTACTTC
TRBJ2-1 NA TRBV12-3/TRBV12-4 few CASSFSGGNEQFF TGTGCCAGCAGTTTTAGTGGGGGAAATGAGCAGTTCTTC
TRBJ2-7 NA TRBV20-1 few CSARERLVGAGEQYF TGCAGTGCTAGAGAAAGACTAGTTGGGGCGGGTGAGCAGTACTTC
TRBJ1-1 TRBD1 TRBV19 few CASSIGQGSAEAFF TGTGCCAGTAGTATAGGACAGGGGAGCGCTGAAGCTTTCTTT
TRBJ1-2 NA TRBV9 NA CASSVTPRAVSNYGYTF TGTGCCAGCAGCGTAACCCCGCGTGCAGTTTCTAACTATGGCTACACCTTC
TRBJ1-2 TRBD1 TRBV9 many CASSVEGTGLDGYTF TGTGCCAGCAGCGTAGAAGGGACAGGGCTGGACGGCTACACCTTC